The present TCR beta chain was sequenced within a study of blood T cell repertoires in COVID-19. Whole-study context: Italy, Spain and the United States were the sources of the convalescent and acute COVID-19 samples. From T cells, B-cell-depleted T cells, or PBMCs came the material, which was cDNA or gDNA.

Study processing details: Counts of nucleated cells, estimated from reference gene primer amplification, were obtained. Sequenced by immunoSEQ multiplex PCR; TCRdb stores in-frame clones only, minus some. V, J and clone size were drawn from that table, and D and trimming were deduced from the DNA. The data contain more than 200,000 clones, 65% to 85% of them seen just once; the ten biggest clones take up about 4.5%. Germline trimming cut 5 bases from V and 1 base from J; bases unmatched to any gene: 5. The CDR3 totals 15 residues. From germline, CDR1 is SGHRS and CDR2 YFSETQ. This clone has just a few counts.

Sequencing used peripheral blood. This sequence was found in a man between 45 and 60 years old with active or convalescent COVID-19. J is TRBJ1-5 and V is TRBV5-1, with TRBD1 identical over 8 bases. The CDR3 loop is CASRPGGGSNQPQHF. In DNA form, the CDR3 reads TGCGCCAGCAGACCAGGGGGCGGAAGCAATCAGCCCCAGCATTTT.